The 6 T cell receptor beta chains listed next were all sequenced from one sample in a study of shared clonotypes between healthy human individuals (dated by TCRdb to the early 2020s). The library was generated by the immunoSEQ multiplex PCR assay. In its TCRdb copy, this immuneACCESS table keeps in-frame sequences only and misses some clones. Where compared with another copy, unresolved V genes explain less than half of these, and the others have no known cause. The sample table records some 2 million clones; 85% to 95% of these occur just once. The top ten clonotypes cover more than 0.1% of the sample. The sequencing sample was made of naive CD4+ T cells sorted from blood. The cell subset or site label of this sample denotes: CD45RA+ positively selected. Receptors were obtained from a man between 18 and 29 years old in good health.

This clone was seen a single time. Here the CDR3 reads CAWSVGTGIGSGSYNSPLHF. DNA of the CDR3: TGTGCCTGGAGTGTAGGGACAGGGATTGGAAGTGGGTCCTATAATTCACCCCTCCACTTT. The chain joins TRBV30 to TRBJ1-6, with TRBD1 matching over 9 bases. The CDR3 sequence is 20 residues long. Germline CDR1 GTSNPN, CDR2 SVGIG (reference sequence). V shed 0 bases, J shed 1 base, and the junction held 13 bases outside the gene matches.

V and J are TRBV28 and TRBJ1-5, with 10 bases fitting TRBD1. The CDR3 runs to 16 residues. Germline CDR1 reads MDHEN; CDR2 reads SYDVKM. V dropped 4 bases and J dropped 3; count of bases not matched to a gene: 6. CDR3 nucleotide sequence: TGTGCCAGCAGTTGGGGACAGGGGTTCCTCAATCAGCCCCAGCATTTT. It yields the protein CASSWGQGFLNQPQHF.

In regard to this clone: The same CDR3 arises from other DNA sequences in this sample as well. The DNA for the CDR3 is TGTGCCAGCAGCCCACGACAGGGGTATTCACCCCTCCACTTT. This codes for CASSPRQGYSPLHF. V gene TRBV7-2 combines with J gene TRBJ1-6; 8 bases match TRBD1. This CDR3 region has 14 residues. Trimming removed 5 bases from V and 8 bases from J; junction bases left unmatched: 5. Looked up from germline, CDR1 is SGHTA and CDR2 is FQGNSA.

Here the CDR3 reads CASSPGTSGSVETQYF. The CDR3 bases are TGCGCCAGCAGCCCCGGGACTAGCGGGAGCGTTGAGACCCAGTACTTC. The gene calls are TRBV5-1 and TRBJ2-5, with 14 bases that match TRBD2. The V segment lost 4 bases and the J segment 5 bases; nucleotides outside the gene matches: 7. The germline V gene has CDR1 SGHRS and CDR2 YFSETQ. The CDR3 is 16 residues long.

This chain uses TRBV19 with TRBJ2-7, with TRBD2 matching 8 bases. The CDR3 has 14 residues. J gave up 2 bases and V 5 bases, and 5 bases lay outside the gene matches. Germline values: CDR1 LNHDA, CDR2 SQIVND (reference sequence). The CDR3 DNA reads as TGTGCCAGTAGTCCAATAGCGGGAACCTACGAGCAGTACTTC. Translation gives CASSPIAGTYEQYF.

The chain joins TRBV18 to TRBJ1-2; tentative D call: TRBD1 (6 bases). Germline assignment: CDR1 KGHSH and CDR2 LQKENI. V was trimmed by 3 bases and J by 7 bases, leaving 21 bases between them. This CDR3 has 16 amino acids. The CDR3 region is CASSPSDKWRRGGYTF. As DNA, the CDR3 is TGTGCCAGCTCACCTTCGGACAAGTGGCGCAGGGGTGGCTACACCTTC.